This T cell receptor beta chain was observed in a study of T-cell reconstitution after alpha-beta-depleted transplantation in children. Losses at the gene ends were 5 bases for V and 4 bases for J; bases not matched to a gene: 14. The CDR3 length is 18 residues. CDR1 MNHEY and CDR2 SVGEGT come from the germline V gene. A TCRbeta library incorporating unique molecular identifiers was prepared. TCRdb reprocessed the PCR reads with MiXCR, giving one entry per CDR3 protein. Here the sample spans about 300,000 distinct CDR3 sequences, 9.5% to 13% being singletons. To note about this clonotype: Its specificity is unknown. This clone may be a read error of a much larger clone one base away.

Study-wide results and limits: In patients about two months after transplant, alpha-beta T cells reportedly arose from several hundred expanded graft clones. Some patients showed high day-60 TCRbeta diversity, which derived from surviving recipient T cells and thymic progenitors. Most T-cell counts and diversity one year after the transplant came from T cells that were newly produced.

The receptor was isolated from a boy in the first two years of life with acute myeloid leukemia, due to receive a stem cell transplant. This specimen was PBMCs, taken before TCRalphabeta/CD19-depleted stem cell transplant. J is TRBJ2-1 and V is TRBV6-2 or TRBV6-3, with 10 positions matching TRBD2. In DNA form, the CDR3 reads TGTGCCAGCAGTCCGCTAGCGGGAGCCCTCAGACTTTACAATGAGCAGTTCTTC. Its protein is CASSPLAGALRLYNEQFF.